Only one count was recorded for the clone carrying this TCR beta chain. The entry originates in a study of blood T cell repertoires in COVID-19. At the level of the study: Sites in the United States, Italy and Spain provided acute and convalescent COVID-19 samples. PBMCs, B-cell-depleted T cells, or T cells were the source of the cDNA or gDNA that made up the material.

Methods used by the authors: Reference gene primers were amplified, and this amplification served to estimate nucleated cell counts. The method was immunoSEQ multiplex PCR; TCRdb's version includes in-frame clones alone and lacks a portion of them. V and J calls and clone size are as listed in that table; D and trimming were resolved from the DNA. Among 50,000 to 80,000 clones listed, about nine tenths were seen once. CDR3 length: 15 amino acids. Germline V lookup: CDR1 SGHTA, CDR2 FQGNSA. The V and J ends lost 5 bases and 4 bases, in that order; junction bases with no gene match: 10. The rearrangement joins TRBV7-2 to TRBJ1-2; TRBD1 agrees at 7 bases. The sequence was obtained from a man in his 60s with acute or convalescent COVID-19. The sequenced material came from peripheral blood. The CDR3 DNA is TGTGCCAGCAGCACCCGGACAGGAAGTTTCTATGGCTACACCTTC. As protein: CASSTRTGSFYGYTF.